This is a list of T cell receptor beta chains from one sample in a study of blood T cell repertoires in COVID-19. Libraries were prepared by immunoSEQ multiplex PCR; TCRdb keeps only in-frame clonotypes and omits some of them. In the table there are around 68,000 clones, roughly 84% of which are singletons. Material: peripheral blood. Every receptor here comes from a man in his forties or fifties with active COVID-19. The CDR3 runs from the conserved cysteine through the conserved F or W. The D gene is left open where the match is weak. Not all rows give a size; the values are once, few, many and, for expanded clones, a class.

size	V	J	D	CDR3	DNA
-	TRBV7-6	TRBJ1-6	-	CASSLGRGYNSPLHF	TGTGCCAGCAGCTTAGGACGGGGATATAATTCACCCCTCCACTTT
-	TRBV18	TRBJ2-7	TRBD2	CASSPRRGSYEQYF	TGTGCCAGCTCACCACGGCGGGGGTCCTACGAGCAGTACTTC
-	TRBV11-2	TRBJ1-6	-	CASSLDARDSYNSPLHF	TGTGCCAGCAGCTTAGATGCGAGGGACTCCTATAATTCACCCCTCCACTTT
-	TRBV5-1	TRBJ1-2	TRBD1	CASSWTGGADGYTF	TGCGCCAGCAGCTGGACAGGGGGCGCAGATGGCTACACCTTC
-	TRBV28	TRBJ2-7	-	CASSPNGRMRGEQYF	TGTGCCAGCAGCCCCAATGGGCGAATGCGGGGCGAGCAGTACTTC
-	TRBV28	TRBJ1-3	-	CASSSFRGPVSGNTIYF	TGTGCCAGCAGTTCCTTCAGGGGCCCCGTCTCTGGAAACACCATATATTTT
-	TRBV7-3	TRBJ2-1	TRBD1	CASSLTRTGDNEQFF	TGTGCCAGCAGCTTAACCAGGACAGGTGACAATGAGCAGTTCTTC
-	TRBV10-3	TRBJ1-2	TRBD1	CAINGGQGYGYTF	TGTGCCATCAACGGAGGACAGGGGTATGGCTACACCTTC
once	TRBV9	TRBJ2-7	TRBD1	CASSPGQGTYEQYF	TGTGCCAGCAGCCCTGGACAGGGCACCTACGAGCAGTACTTC
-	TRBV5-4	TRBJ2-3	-	CASRGGGAGTDTQYF	TGTGCCAGCAGAGGAGGGGGGGCGGGCACAGATACGCAGTATTTT
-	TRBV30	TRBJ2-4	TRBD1	CAWSGGQGSIQYF	TGTGCCTGGAGTGGTGGACAGGGGAGCATTCAGTACTTC
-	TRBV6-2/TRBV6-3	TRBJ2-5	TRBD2	CASSYPGLAEETQYF	TGTGCCAGCAGTTACCCGGGACTAGCTGAAGAGACCCAGTACTTC
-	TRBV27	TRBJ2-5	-	CASSPPGRQETQYF	TGTGCCAGCAGTCCCCCTGGGAGACAAGAGACCCAGTACTTC
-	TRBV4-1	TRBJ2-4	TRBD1	CASSLEGDSLKNF	TGCGCCAGCAGCCTCGAGGGGGACAGCCTGAAAAACTTC
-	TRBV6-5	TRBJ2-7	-	CASRGRAGSMDEQYF	TGTGCCAGCAGAGGTCGGGCAGGGTCAATGGATGAGCAGTACTTC
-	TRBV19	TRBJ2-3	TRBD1	CASTNRGRGDTQYF	TGTGCCAGTACTAACAGGGGGCGCGGGGATACGCAGTATTTT
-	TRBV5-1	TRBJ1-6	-	CASTKDILNSPLHF	TGCGCCAGCACTAAGGACATATTGAATTCACCCCTCCACTTT
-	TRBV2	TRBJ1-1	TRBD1	CASSDHRGGGTEAFF	TGTGCCAGCAGTGATCACAGGGGTGGGGGCACTGAAGCTTTCTTT
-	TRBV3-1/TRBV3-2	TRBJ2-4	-	CASSQVNRAAKNIQYF	TGTGCCAGCAGCCAAGTCAACAGGGCGGCCAAAAACATTCAGTACTTC
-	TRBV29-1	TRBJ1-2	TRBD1	CSVESTGGAVGYTF	TGCAGCGTTGAAAGTACAGGGGGCGCGGTTGGCTACACCTTC
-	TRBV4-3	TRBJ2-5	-	CASSQALALQETQYF	TGCGCCAGCAGCCAAGCGCTAGCGCTACAAGAGACCCAGTACTTC
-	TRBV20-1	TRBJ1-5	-	CSASTPRRGARGNQPQHF	TGCAGTGCTAGTACCCCCCGGCGGGGGGCGAGAGGCAATCAGCCCCAGCATTTT
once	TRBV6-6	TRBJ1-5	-	CASSRGTGETAAQHF	TGTGCCAGCAGCCGCGGGACGGGGGAAACTGCAGCCCAGCATTTT
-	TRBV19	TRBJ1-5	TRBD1	CASSVGTGGLFQPQHF	TGTGCCAGTAGTGTCGGGACAGGGGGGTTATTTCAGCCCCAGCATTTT
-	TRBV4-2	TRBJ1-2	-	CASSHEGGTYGYTF	TGTGCCAGCAGCCATGAGGGTGGAACCTATGGCTACACCTTC
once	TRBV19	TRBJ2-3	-	CASSIGLGSGVTDTQYF	TGTGCCAGTAGTATAGGCTTGGGGTCAGGGGTTACAGATACGCAGTATTTT